A single sample is the source of the 24 T cell receptor beta chains below, sequenced in a study of metastatic and nonmetastatic thyroid tumors. TCRdb re-processed the PCR reads through MiXCR. The profile covers 45,000 to 65,000 clones, with 17% appearing a single time and around 3% taken by the ten largest. Patients were all untreated before their thyroid surgery. The specimen was blood. Every receptor here comes from a female donor with papillary thyroid cancer or a benign thyroid nodule (not recorded which). Some clones in this sample may be carry-over from other donors' samples.

Concerning this clone itself: Its ends do not fully match the called genes, so a read error is possible. The rearrangement joins TRBV6-2 or TRBV6-3 to TRBJ2-2; D is uncertain. Germline CDR1 MNHEY, CDR2 SVGEGT. CDR3 length: 13 residues. CDR3 in amino acids: CASSLSWTGELFF. The DNA for the CDR3 is TGTGCCAGCAGTTTATCCTGGACCGGAGAGCTGTTTTTT.

This clone was counted at least ten times. This sequence joins TRBV7-2 and TRBJ2-1, with D perhaps TRBD2 (6 bases). V was shortened by 2 bases and J by 4 bases, with 18 bases between the two germline ends. CDR1 SGHTA and CDR2 FQGNSA come from the germline V gene. This CDR3 spans 17 amino acids. The CDR3 region is CASSLRGAGSIYNEQFF. In nucleotides, the CDR3 is TGTGCCAGCAGCTTACGCGGGGCGGGGAGTATTTACAATGAGCAGTTCTTC.

In this sample, this clone turned up many times. CDR3 protein: CASSPEGGKETQYF. In DNA form, the CDR3 reads TGTGCCAGCAGTCCCGAAGGGGGGAAAGAGACCCAGTACTTC. The rearrangement joins TRBV6-1 to TRBJ2-5; D may correspond to TRBD1 or TRBD2 (6 bases each). The CDR3 has 14 amino acids. V was trimmed by 5 bases and J by 3 bases, leaving 13 bases between them. Per the germline V gene, CDR1 is MNHNS and CDR2 is SASEGT.

Regarding this clone: The junction and the germline gene differ at one end; a read error may be behind it. This chain uses TRBV19 with TRBJ1-2, with TRBD1 matching over 7 bases. The CDR3 is 14 residues long. CDR1 and CDR2 (germline): LNHDA, SQIVND (reference sequence). CDR3 DNA sequence: TGTGCTAGTAGTATGGGACAGCCTACACGGGGCTACACCTTC. This encodes CASSMGQPTRGYTF.

This clone came up a few times. The chain employs TRBV2 and TRBJ2-1; 7 bases line up with TRBD2. The CDR3 is made up of 13 amino acids. CDR1 SNHLY and CDR2 FYNNEI come from the germline V gene. Losses at the gene ends were 9 bases for V and 3 bases for J; bases not matched to a gene: 5. CDR3 sequence: CARRERGYNEQFF. The CDR3 DNA follows: TGTGCCAGGCGGGAGAGGGGCTACAATGAGCAGTTCTTC.

The J gene is TRBJ2-3, the V gene TRBV4-3; 9 bases are a match to TRBD2. The CDR3 covers 17 residues. V trimming: 1 base; J trimming: 4 bases; junction bases outside the gene matches: 9. The germline gives CDR1 LGHNA, CDR2 YSLEER. CDR3 sequence (DNA): TGCGCCAGCAGCCAAGCCCCACAGCGGGAGGCCGCAGATACGCAGTATTTT. Its protein product is CASSQAPQREAADTQYF.

This clone occurred many times. This chain joins TRBV5-1 and TRBJ2-5, with 7 nucleotides matching TRBD1. V was clipped by 3 bases and J by 1 base; unmatched bases: 6. Germline V gene data show CDR1 as SGHRS and CDR2 as YFSETQ. The CDR3 totals 15 residues. The CDR3 protein is CASSSLTGVQETQYF. In nucleotides, the CDR3 is TGCGCCAGCAGCTCCCTAACAGGGGTCCAAGAGACCCAGTACTTC.

This clone was recorded at least ten times. V is TRBV3-1 and J is TRBJ2-5; 7 bases map to TRBD2. The CDR3 runs to 18 residues. The germline V gene has CDR1 LGHDT and CDR2 YNNKEL (reference sequence). V shed 1 base, J shed 7 bases, and the junction held 18 bases outside the gene matches. The CDR3 spells CASSQAPAGEMGFVTQYF. CDR3 in DNA: TGTGCCAGCAGCCAAGCCCCTGCGGGGGAGATGGGTTTTGTGACCCAGTACTTC.

Only a few counts were recorded for this clone. The gene calls are TRBV6-1 and TRBJ2-1, with D unclear. Germline lookup yields CDR1 MNHNS and CDR2 SASEGT. The CDR3 sequence is 15 residues long. V shed 6 bases and J shed 3 bases, with 15 bases lying between them. The CDR3 loop reads CASSNTTSCYNEQFF. CDR3 coding DNA: TGTGCCAGCAGCAACACTACCAGCTGCTACAATGAGCAGTTCTTC.

This clone has at least ten counts. The chain employs TRBV5-5 and TRBJ2-5; 8 positions agree with TRBD1. The CDR3 is 15 amino acids. CDR1 is SGHKS and CDR2 is YYEKEE in the germline V gene (reference sequence). V shed 4 bases, J shed 4 bases, and the junction held 9 bases outside the gene matches. The CDR3 DNA reads TGTGCCAGCAGCACCCGACAGGGGTTGGGAGAGACCCAGTACTTC. This codes for CASSTRQGLGETQYF.

This clone was picked up many times. This sequence joins TRBV2 and TRBJ2-4; the match to TRBD2 covers 8 bases. V gave up 6 bases and J gave up 0 bases; unmatched junction bases: 10. Per the germline V gene, CDR1 is SNHLY and CDR2 is FYNNEI. This CDR3 region has 17 residues. CDR3 sequence: CASRPGLGVLAKNIQYF. CDR3 DNA sequence: TGTGCCAGCAGGCCGGGACTAGGAGTCCTAGCCAAAAACATTCAGTACTTC.

This clone was seen a handful of times. With a much larger clone just one base away, this may be a read error. V and J are TRBV6-5 and TRBJ2-5; 9 bases match TRBD2. Germline V gene lookup returns CDR1 MNHEY and CDR2 SVGAGI. CDR3 length equals 18 residues. V was pared by 2 bases and J by 1 base, with 11 bases of the junction left unmatched. CDR3 coding DNA: TGTGCCAGCAGTTACAATCCTAGCGGGGTAAAAATCCAAGAGACCCAGTACTTC. This encodes CASSYNPSGVKIQETQYF.

The chain couples TRBV11-1 to TRBJ2-1; 10 bases align to TRBD2. There are 17 residues in the CDR3. With V trimmed by 5 bases and J by 8 bases, 15 bases remained unmatched. The germline gives CDR1 SGHAT, CDR2 FQDESV (reference sequence). The chain's CDR3 is CASSPPLGLAALDEQFF. In nucleotides, the CDR3 is TGTGCCAGCAGCCCTCCTCTCGGACTAGCGGCCTTGGATGAGCAGTTCTTC. Complete variable domain (other parts from reference TRBV11-1 and TRBJ2-1): EAEVAQSPRYKITEKSQAVAFWCDPISGHATLYWYRQILGQGPELLVQFQDESVVDDSQLPKDRFSAERLKGVDSTLKIQPAELGDSAMYLCASSPPLGLAALDEQFFGPGTRLTVL.

This clone was observed many times. The sample holds other DNA sequences that translate to the same CDR3. This chain uses TRBV28 with TRBJ2-7, with 11 bases fitting TRBD1. V was clipped by 4 bases and J by 3 bases; unmatched bases: 8. The germline V gene has CDR1 MDHEN and CDR2 SYDVKM. CDR3 size: 16 residues. The CDR3 bases are TGTGCCAGCAGTTCCGGGACAGGGGGTTACTACTACGAGCAGTACTTC. As protein: CASSSGTGGYYYEQYF.

This clone was picked up many times. This chain links TRBV6-1 with TRBJ2-1; 9 bases map to TRBD1. There are 14 residues in the CDR3. With V trimmed by 7 bases and J by 8 bases, 9 bases remained unmatched. Germline CDR1 and CDR2: MNHNS and SASEGT. CDR3 sequence reads: CASTGQGTSDEQFF. DNA for the CDR3: TGTGCCAGCACGGGACAGGGAACTAGCGATGAGCAGTTCTTC.

This clone has a count of ten or more. The chain is built from TRBV20-1 and TRBJ2-7, with D possibly being TRBD1 (5 bases). Germline V gives CDR1 DFQATT, CDR2 SNEGSKA (reference sequence). This CDR3 has 12 residues. Trimming shortened V by 5 bases and J by 3 bases, and 11 bases separated the two germline ends. The CDR3 loop is CSAGSRGYEQYF. The DNA of the CDR3 is TGCAGTGCTGGCTCTAGGGGCTACGAGCAGTACTTC.

This clone was seen at least ten times. The gene calls are TRBV5-1 and TRBJ1-6; tentatively, D is TRBD1 (6 bases). This CDR3 region has 15 residues. CDR1 is SGHRS, CDR2 YFSETQ, per germline. V lost 4 bases, J lost 3 bases, and 11 bases lay in between. The CDR3: CASSPGQSYNSPLHF. DNA for the CDR3: TGCGCCAGCAGCCCAGGACAGAGCTATAATTCACCCCTCCACTTT.

About this clone: A read error may produce the germline difference seen at one junction end. The chain carries TRBV10-1 and TRBJ1-2; TRBD1 is a possible D gene (6 bases). Germline V CDR1 and CDR2: WNHNN, SYGVQD (reference sequence). This CDR3 contains 12 residues. In DNA, the CDR3 is TGCGCCAGCAGACAGGGTAACTATGTCTACACCTTC. Protein product: CASRQGNYVYTF.

Ten or more counts support this clone. Other nucleotide sequences from this sample produce the same CDR3. The J gene is TRBJ1-5, the V gene TRBV19; D gene unclear. V was pared by 4 bases and J by 7 bases, with 20 bases between. The CDR3 has 16 residues. CDR1 LNHDA and CDR2 SQIVND come from the germline V gene (reference sequence). CDR3 in amino acids: CASSNLATRVRQPQHF. CDR3 bases: TGTGCCAGTAGTAACCTCGCGACGAGGGTCAGGCAGCCCCAGCATTTT.

Many counts were recorded for this clone. The chain carries TRBV11-2 and TRBJ1-6; 7 nucleotides line up with TRBD1. CDR1 is SGHAT and CDR2 is FQNNGV in the germline V gene. There are 16 residues in the CDR3. The V segment lost 4 bases and the J segment 8 bases; nucleotides outside the gene matches: 11. This CDR3 is CASSSSFRDRYSPLHF. For the CDR3, the DNA is TGTGCCAGCAGCTCAAGTTTCCGGGACAGATATTCACCCCTCCACTTT.

This clone was seen many times. The chain combines TRBV28 with TRBJ2-1; 10 bases align to TRBD2. With V trimmed by 5 bases and J by 0 bases, 1 base remained unmatched. The CDR3 has 15 residues. In germline, CDR1 is MDHEN, CDR2 SYDVKM. The CDR3 sequence: CASSPSGSSYNEQFF. The CDR3 DNA follows: TGTGCCAGCAGTCCTAGCGGGAGCTCCTACAATGAGCAGTTCTTC.

There are many counts of this clone. The chain is built from TRBV15 and TRBJ2-5; possible D gene TRBD1, 5 bases. V shed 0 bases and J shed 11 bases, with 10 bases lying between them. The CDR3 is 12 residues long. CDR1 is LNHNV and CDR2 is YYDKDF in the germline V gene (reference sequence). The CDR3 spells CATSRDASGQYF. CDR3 in DNA: TGTGCCACCAGCAGAGATGCGTCAGGGCAGTACTTC.

The V gene is TRBV6-1, the J gene TRBJ2-7; possible D gene TRBD1, 6 bases. The V end was cut by 6 bases, the J end by 4 bases, with 16 bases between. Germline values: CDR1 MNHNS, CDR2 SASEGT. The CDR3 length is 14 residues. CDR3: CASSPTGLSYEQYF. CDR3 coding DNA: TGTGCCAGCAGCCCGACAGGACTCTCTTACGAGCAGTACTTC.

This clone was seen repeatedly, ten times or more. The V call is TRBV20-1, the J call TRBJ2-4; D remains ambiguous. Trimming removed 4 bases at V and 5 bases at J, with 9 bases between. CDR1 is DFQATT, CDR2 SNEGSKA, per germline (reference sequence). This CDR3 comprises 12 residues. The CDR3, as DNA: TGCAGTGCTAAAGCGTCACAAAACATTCAGTACTTC. Translated, it gives CSAKASQNIQYF.